This T cell receptor beta chain came from a study of blood T cells in healthy people across ages. The V and J ends lost 3 bases and 0 bases respectively, with 18 bases between them. CDR1 is SGHKS, CDR2 YYEKEE, per germline (reference sequence). This CDR3 has 17 amino acids. Primers used in a second PCR of about 6 to 12 cycles were a sample-barcoded 5' primer and a J-beta primer mix. TCRdb re-derived calls from the 5' RACE reads in MiXCR, one entry per CDR3 protein. This sample has 1.4 million or so distinct CDR3 sequences, with around 40% found just once. This chain links TRBV5-5 with TRBJ1-2; possible D gene TRBD1, 5 bases. The material sequenced was blood. The sequence was obtained from a woman aged 18-29 years in good health. CDR3 residues: CASSSIVSQGTNYGYTF. DNA of the CDR3: TGTGCCAGCAGCTCGATTGTGTCCCAGGGAACTAACTATGGCTACACCTTC.